This is a list of T cell receptor beta chains from one sample in a study of T-cell reconstitution after alpha-beta-depleted transplantation in children. TCRdb ran MiXCR on the PCR reads and lists one entry per CDR3 protein. The sample lists 450,000 to 600,000 distinct CDR3 sequences, approximately 30% seen once, with approximately 2.3% in the top ten. The sequences come from PBMCs from the stem cell graft donor, collected from the stem cell graft. These receptors came from a human donor who donated a stem cell graft to a child with aplastic anemia. Both conserved end residues are part of each CDR3. The D gene is left open where the match is weak. The size entry is marked missing in some rows and otherwise reads once, few, many or a size class.

clone size: many; V gene: TRBV29-1; J gene: TRBJ1-2; D gene: NA; CDR3 protein: CSVERGYGYTF; CDR3 DNA: TGCAGCGTTGAAAGGGGTTATGGCTACACCTTC
clone size: NA; V gene: TRBV20-1; J gene: TRBJ1-1; D gene: NA; CDR3 protein: CSATQGSSTEAFF; CDR3 DNA: TGCAGTGCTACTCAGGGAAGTAGCACTGAAGCTTTCTTT
clone size: NA; V gene: TRBV27; J gene: TRBJ2-7; D gene: NA; CDR3 protein: CASSLSGGVSYEQYF; CDR3 DNA: TGTGCCAGCAGTTTATCAGGGGGGGTCTCCTACGAGCAGTACTTC
clone size: few; V gene: TRBV29-1; J gene: TRBJ1-3; D gene: NA; CDR3 protein: CSVGGGADGNTIYF; CDR3 DNA: TGCAGCGTTGGGGGGGGTGCCGATGGAAACACCATATATTTT
clone size: few; V gene: TRBV20-1; J gene: TRBJ2-2; D gene: TRBD2; CDR3 protein: CSAGVSGRDTGELFF; CDR3 DNA: TGCAGTGCTGGAGTTAGCGGGAGGGACACCGGGGAGCTGTTTTTT
clone size: many; V gene: TRBV30; J gene: TRBJ1-3; D gene: NA; CDR3 protein: CAWSVLGNTIYF; CDR3 DNA: TGTGCCTGGAGTGTACTTGGAAACACCATATATTTT
clone size: NA; V gene: TRBV4-1; J gene: TRBJ2-3; D gene: NA; CDR3 protein: CASSQAKTTDTQYF; CDR3 DNA: TGCGCCAGCAGCCAAGCCAAAACCACAGATACGCAGTATTTT
clone size: few; V gene: TRBV29-1; J gene: TRBJ1-5; D gene: NA; CDR3 protein: CSVLDRSNQPQHF; CDR3 DNA: TGCAGCGTCCTAGACCGTAGCAATCAGCCCCAGCATTTT
clone size: NA; V gene: TRBV20-1; J gene: TRBJ1-1; D gene: NA; CDR3 protein: CSASGSFEAFF; CDR3 DNA: TGCAGTGCTAGCGGTTCGTTTGAAGCTTTCTTT
clone size: NA; V gene: TRBV20-1; J gene: TRBJ1-5; D gene: NA; CDR3 protein: CSAGGDQPQHF; CDR3 DNA: TGCAGTGCTGGGGGCGATCAGCCCCAGCATTTT
clone size: few; V gene: TRBV6-6; J gene: TRBJ1-2; D gene: TRBD1; CDR3 protein: CASRTGPGGGYTF; CDR3 DNA: TGTGCCAGCAGGACCGGGCCAGGGGGTGGCTACACCTTC
clone size: NA; V gene: TRBV4-3; J gene: TRBJ2-2; D gene: TRBD1; CDR3 protein: CASSHRTGGGGELFF; CDR3 DNA: TGCGCCAGCAGCCATCGGACAGGGGGCGGCGGGGAGCTGTTTTTT
clone size: NA; V gene: TRBV12-3/TRBV12-4; J gene: TRBJ1-4; D gene: NA; CDR3 protein: CASSSHATNEKLFF; CDR3 DNA: TGTGCCAGCAGTTCCCATGCAACTAATGAAAAACTGTTTTTT
clone size: NA; V gene: TRBV5-5; J gene: TRBJ2-5; D gene: NA; CDR3 protein: CASSLASAETQYF; CDR3 DNA: TGTGCCAGCAGCTTAGCATCAGCAGAGACCCAGTACTTC
clone size: NA; V gene: TRBV20-1; J gene: TRBJ2-1; D gene: NA; CDR3 protein: CSAKTSEGYNEQFF; CDR3 DNA: TGCAGTGCTAAAACTAGTGAGGGGTACAATGAGCAGTTCTTC
clone size: few; V gene: TRBV15; J gene: TRBJ2-1; D gene: NA; CDR3 protein: CATSRDTQDYEQFF; CDR3 DNA: TGTGCCACCAGCAGAGATACCCAGGATTATGAGCAGTTCTTC
clone size: NA; V gene: TRBV7-2; J gene: TRBJ2-5; D gene: NA; CDR3 protein: CASSLGGRTGETQYF; CDR3 DNA: TGTGCCAGCAGCTTAGGGGGACGAACCGGAGAGACCCAGTACTTC
clone size: NA; V gene: TRBV10-3; J gene: TRBJ2-3; D gene: TRBD2; CDR3 protein: CAISPGTSGPTDTQYF; CDR3 DNA: TGTGCCATCAGTCCCGGGACTAGCGGACCCACAGATACGCAGTATTTT
clone size: NA; V gene: TRBV4-1; J gene: TRBJ1-4; D gene: NA; CDR3 protein: CASTQGRGNEKLFF; CDR3 DNA: TGCGCCAGCACGCAGGGTAGGGGTAATGAAAAACTGTTTTTT
clone size: few; V gene: TRBV6-2/TRBV6-3; J gene: TRBJ1-2; D gene: NA; CDR3 protein: CASSQQGYYGYTF; CDR3 DNA: TGTGCCAGCAGTCAACAGGGCTACTATGGCTACACCTTC
clone size: NA; V gene: TRBV11-2; J gene: TRBJ2-1; D gene: NA; CDR3 protein: CASSFLVGEQFF; CDR3 DNA: TGTGCCAGCAGCTTCCTGGTAGGTGAGCAGTTCTTC
clone size: few; V gene: TRBV10-3; J gene: TRBJ1-2; D gene: NA; CDR3 protein: CAIRRNYGYTF; CDR3 DNA: TGTGCCATCAGACGTAACTATGGCTACACCTTC
clone size: few; V gene: TRBV10-2; J gene: TRBJ1-2; D gene: NA; CDR3 protein: CASSESPEQNYGYTF; CDR3 DNA: TGCGCCAGCAGTGAGTCGCCAGAGCAAAACTATGGCTACACCTTC
clone size: NA; V gene: TRBV12-3/TRBV12-4; J gene: TRBJ2-5; D gene: NA; CDR3 protein: CASSLTGMETQYF; CDR3 DNA: TGTGCCAGCAGCTTAACAGGGATGGAGACCCAGTACTTC
clone size: NA; V gene: TRBV29-1; J gene: TRBJ2-7; D gene: NA; CDR3 protein: CSANTGRTYEQYF; CDR3 DNA: TGCAGCGCTAACACCGGACGGACGTACGAGCAGTACTTC
clone size: NA; V gene: TRBV4-3; J gene: TRBJ2-3; D gene: NA; CDR3 protein: CASQEGASGDTQYF; CDR3 DNA: TGCGCCAGCCAGGAGGGGGCCTCAGGTGATACGCAGTATTTT
clone size: NA; V gene: TRBV5-4; J gene: TRBJ2-2; D gene: NA; CDR3 protein: CASTWGGAGELFF; CDR3 DNA: TGTGCCAGTACCTGGGGTGGCGCCGGGGAGCTGTTTTTT
clone size: few; V gene: TRBV7-6; J gene: TRBJ2-2; D gene: NA; CDR3 protein: CASSLGSGIGELFF; CDR3 DNA: TGTGCCAGCAGCTTAGGGTCAGGCATCGGGGAGCTGTTTTTT
clone size: NA; V gene: TRBV7-2; J gene: TRBJ1-5; D gene: NA; CDR3 protein: CASSAERGSQPQHF; CDR3 DNA: TGTGCCAGCAGCGCTGAGCGGGGCTCTCAGCCCCAGCATTTT
clone size: NA; V gene: TRBV25-1; J gene: TRBJ2-2; D gene: TRBD2; CDR3 protein: CASSELYGSGRTNTGELFF; CDR3 DNA: TGTGCCAGCAGTGAATTATACGGTAGCGGGAGGACTAACACCGGGGAGCTGTTTTTT
clone size: NA; V gene: TRBV19; J gene: TRBJ1-1; D gene: NA; CDR3 protein: CASSSGTNEAFF; CDR3 DNA: TGTGCCAGTAGTAGCGGGACAAATGAAGCTTTCTTT
clone size: NA; V gene: TRBV12-3/TRBV12-4; J gene: TRBJ1-2; D gene: TRBD1; CDR3 protein: CASNRPGGGDGYTF; CDR3 DNA: TGTGCCAGCAATCGTCCAGGGGGCGGGGATGGCTACACCTTC
clone size: NA; V gene: TRBV5-6; J gene: TRBJ1-2; D gene: TRBD1; CDR3 protein: CASSASGGNYGYTF; CDR3 DNA: TGTGCCAGCAGCGCGTCAGGGGGCAACTATGGCTACACCTTC
clone size: once; V gene: TRBV18; J gene: TRBJ2-7; D gene: TRBD1; CDR3 protein: CASSPGTGHEQYF; CDR3 DNA: TGTGCCAGCTCACCCGGGACAGGGCACGAGCAGTACTTC
clone size: few; V gene: TRBV18; J gene: TRBJ2-6; D gene: NA; CDR3 protein: CASSPPASGANVLTF; CDR3 DNA: TGTGCCAGCTCACCACCAGCCTCTGGGGCCAACGTCCTGACTTTC
clone size: few; V gene: TRBV11-1; J gene: TRBJ2-7; D gene: TRBD2; CDR3 protein: CASSKRLADGYEQYF; CDR3 DNA: TGTGCCAGCAGCAAAAGACTAGCGGACGGCTACGAGCAGTACTTC
clone size: few; V gene: TRBV7-2; J gene: TRBJ2-6; D gene: NA; CDR3 protein: CASSLYGQLSGANVLTF; CDR3 DNA: TGTGCCAGCAGCTTATATGGACAGCTCTCTGGGGCCAACGTCCTGACTTTC
clone size: NA; V gene: TRBV7-4; J gene: TRBJ1-1; D gene: NA; CDR3 protein: CASSPREMYDTEAFF; CDR3 DNA: TGTGCCAGCAGCCCGCGCGAGATGTATGACACTGAAGCTTTCTTT
clone size: NA; V gene: TRBV6-2/TRBV6-3; J gene: TRBJ2-2; D gene: NA; CDR3 protein: CASRRPAGGGELFF; CDR3 DNA: TGTGCCAGCCGTAGGCCCGCTGGAGGCGGGGAGCTGTTTTTT
clone size: many; V gene: TRBV12-3/TRBV12-4; J gene: TRBJ1-2; D gene: NA; CDR3 protein: CASSPGTDYGYTF; CDR3 DNA: TGTGCCAGCAGTCCTGGGACGGACTATGGCTACACCTTC
clone size: few; V gene: TRBV5-1; J gene: TRBJ2-7; D gene: NA; CDR3 protein: CASSLAGGHEQYF; CDR3 DNA: TGCGCCAGCAGCTTAGCAGGGGGGCACGAGCAGTACTTC
clone size: NA; V gene: TRBV28; J gene: TRBJ2-1; D gene: TRBD2; CDR3 protein: CASSFVAGGPYEQFF; CDR3 DNA: TGTGCCAGCAGCTTCGTAGCGGGAGGGCCTTATGAGCAGTTCTTC
clone size: NA; V gene: TRBV20-1; J gene: TRBJ2-1; D gene: TRBD2; CDR3 protein: CSARDRGTSGSAMGNEQFF; CDR3 DNA: TGCAGTGCTAGAGATCGCGGGACTAGCGGGAGTGCAATGGGCAATGAGCAGTTCTTC
clone size: NA; V gene: TRBV27; J gene: TRBJ1-1; D gene: NA; CDR3 protein: CASSWGGRTEAFF; CDR3 DNA: TGTGCCAGCAGTTGGGGCGGCCGCACTGAAGCTTTCTTT
clone size: few; V gene: TRBV19; J gene: TRBJ1-2; D gene: TRBD1; CDR3 protein: CASIVRGWDYGYTF; CDR3 DNA: TGTGCCAGTATTGTCAGGGGGTGGGACTATGGCTACACCTTC